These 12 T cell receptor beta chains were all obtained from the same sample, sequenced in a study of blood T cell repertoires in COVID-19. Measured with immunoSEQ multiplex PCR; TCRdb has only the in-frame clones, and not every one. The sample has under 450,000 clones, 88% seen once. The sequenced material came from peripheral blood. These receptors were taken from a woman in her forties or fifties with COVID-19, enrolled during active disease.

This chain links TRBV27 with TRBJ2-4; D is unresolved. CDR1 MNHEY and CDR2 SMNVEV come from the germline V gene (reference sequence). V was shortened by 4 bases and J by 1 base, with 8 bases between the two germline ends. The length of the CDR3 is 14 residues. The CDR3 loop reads CASSSDPAKNIQYF. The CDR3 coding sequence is TGTGCCAGCAGTTCAGATCCCGCCAAAAACATTCAGTACTTC.

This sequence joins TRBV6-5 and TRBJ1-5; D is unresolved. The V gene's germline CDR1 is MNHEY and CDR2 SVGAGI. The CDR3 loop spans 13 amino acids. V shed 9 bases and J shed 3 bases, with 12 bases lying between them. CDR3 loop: CASLGSLNQPQHF. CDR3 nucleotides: TGTGCCAGTTTAGGGAGTCTCAATCAGCCCCAGCATTTT.

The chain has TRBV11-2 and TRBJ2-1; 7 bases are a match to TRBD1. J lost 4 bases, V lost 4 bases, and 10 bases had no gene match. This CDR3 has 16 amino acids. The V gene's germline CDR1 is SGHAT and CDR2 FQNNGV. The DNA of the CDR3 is TGTGCCAGCAGCTCCCCACAGGGGAGACTATACAATGAGCAGTTCTTC. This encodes CASSSPQGRLYNEQFF.

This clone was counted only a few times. The CDR3 loop reads CASSSTSVTDTQYF. The CDR3 DNA reads TGTGCCAGCAGCTCTACTAGTGTCACAGATACGCAGTATTTT. This chain links TRBV3-1 (or the pseudogene TRBV3-2) with TRBJ2-3; D might be TRBD2 (5 bases). This CDR3 has 14 residues. Germline CDR1 is LGHDT and CDR2 is YNNKEL (reference sequence). The V and J ends lost 5 bases and 2 bases respectively, with 11 bases between them.

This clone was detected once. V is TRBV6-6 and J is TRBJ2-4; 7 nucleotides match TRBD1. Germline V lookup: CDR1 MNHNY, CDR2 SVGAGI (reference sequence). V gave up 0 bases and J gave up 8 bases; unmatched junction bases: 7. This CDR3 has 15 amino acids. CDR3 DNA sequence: TGTGCCAGCAGTTACTCGACAGGGAGAGGGGACATTCAGTACTTC. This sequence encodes CASSYSTGRGDIQYF.

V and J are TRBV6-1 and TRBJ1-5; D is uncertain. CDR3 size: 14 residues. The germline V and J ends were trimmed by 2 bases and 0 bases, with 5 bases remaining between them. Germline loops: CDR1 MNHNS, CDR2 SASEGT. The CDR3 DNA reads TGTGCCAGCAGTGAAAGCTATAGCAATCAGCCCCAGCATTTT. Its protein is CASSESYSNQPQHF.

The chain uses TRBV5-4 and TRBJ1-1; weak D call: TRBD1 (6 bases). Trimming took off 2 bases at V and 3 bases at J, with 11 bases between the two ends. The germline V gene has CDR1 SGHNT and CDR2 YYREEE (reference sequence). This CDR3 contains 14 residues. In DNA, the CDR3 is TGTGCCAGCAGCTTATCAGGGGCGTACACTGAAGCTTTCTTT. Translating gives CASSLSGAYTEAFF.

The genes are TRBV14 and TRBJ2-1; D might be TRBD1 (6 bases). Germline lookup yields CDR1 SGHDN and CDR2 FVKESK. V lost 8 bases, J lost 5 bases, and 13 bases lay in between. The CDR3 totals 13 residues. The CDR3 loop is CASLPTGNNEQFF. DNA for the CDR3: TGTGCCAGCCTACCGACAGGTAACAATGAGCAGTTCTTC. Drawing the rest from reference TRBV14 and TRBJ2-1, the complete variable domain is EAGVTQFPSHSVIEKGQTVTLRCDPISGHDNLYWYRRVMGKEIKFLLHFVKESKQDESGMPNNRFLAERTGGTYSTLKVQPAELEDSGVYFCASLPTGNNEQFFGPGTRLTVL.

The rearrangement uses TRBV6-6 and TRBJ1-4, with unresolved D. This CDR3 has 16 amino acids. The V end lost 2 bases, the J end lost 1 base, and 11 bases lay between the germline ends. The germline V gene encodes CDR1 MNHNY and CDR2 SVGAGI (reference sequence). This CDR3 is CASSYGRRGTNEKLFF. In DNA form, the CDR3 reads TGTGCCAGCAGTTACGGGAGGCGAGGAACTAATGAAAAACTGTTTTTT.

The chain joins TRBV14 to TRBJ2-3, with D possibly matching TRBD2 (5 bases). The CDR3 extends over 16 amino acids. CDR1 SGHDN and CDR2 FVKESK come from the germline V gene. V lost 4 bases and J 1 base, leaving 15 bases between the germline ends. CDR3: CASSPTRSRGTDTQYF. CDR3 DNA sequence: TGTGCCAGCAGCCCGACACGGTCGCGGGGCACAGATACGCAGTATTTT.

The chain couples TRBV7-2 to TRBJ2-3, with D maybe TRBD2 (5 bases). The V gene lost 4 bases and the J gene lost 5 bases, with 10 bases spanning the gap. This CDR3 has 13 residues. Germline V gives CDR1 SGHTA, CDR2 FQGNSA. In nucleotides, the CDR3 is TGTGCCAGCAGCTCACTAGGAGGAGATACGCAGTATTTT. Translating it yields CASSSLGGDTQYF. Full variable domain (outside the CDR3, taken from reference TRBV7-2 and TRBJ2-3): GAGVSQSPSNKVTEKGKDVELRCDPISGHTALYWYRQSLGQGLEFLIYFQGNSAPDKSGLPSDRFSAERTGGSVSTLTIQRTQQEDSAVYLCASSSLGGDTQYFGPGTRLTVL.

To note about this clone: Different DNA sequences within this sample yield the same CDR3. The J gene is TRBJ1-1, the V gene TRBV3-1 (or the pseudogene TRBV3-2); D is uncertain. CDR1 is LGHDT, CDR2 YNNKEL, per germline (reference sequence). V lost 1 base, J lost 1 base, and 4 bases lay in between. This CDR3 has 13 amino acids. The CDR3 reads CASSQARNTEAFF. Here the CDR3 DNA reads TGTGCCAGCAGCCAAGCCAGGAACACTGAAGCTTTCTTT.